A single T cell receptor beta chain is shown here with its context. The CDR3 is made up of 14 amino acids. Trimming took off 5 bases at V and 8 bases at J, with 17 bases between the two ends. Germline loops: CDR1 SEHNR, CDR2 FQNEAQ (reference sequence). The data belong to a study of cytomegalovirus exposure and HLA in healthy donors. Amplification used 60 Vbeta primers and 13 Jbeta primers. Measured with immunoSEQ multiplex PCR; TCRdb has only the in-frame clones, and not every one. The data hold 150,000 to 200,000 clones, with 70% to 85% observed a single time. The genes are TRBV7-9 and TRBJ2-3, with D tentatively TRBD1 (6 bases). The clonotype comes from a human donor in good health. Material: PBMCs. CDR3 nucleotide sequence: TGTGCCAGCAGCCCCCAGGGGAGACGAGGTACGCAGTATTTT. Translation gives CASSPQGRRGTQYF.